The 28 T cell receptor beta chains presented below share a single source sample, sequenced in a study of T cells in Graves' hyperthyroidism and ophthalmopathy. Amplified TCR beta CDR3 regions came from RNA transcripts. The HTBI primer set served for first-round RT-PCR of the TCR CDR3. TCRdb processed the multiplex PCR reads anew with MiXCR; each CDR3 protein has one entry. The sample has more than 500,000 distinct CDR3 sequences; roughly 45% are singletons. Sequences were obtained from peripheral blood or thyroid tissue (not recorded which). The receptors originated from an adult woman with Graves' disease, either hyperthyroidism or ophthalmopathy (not recorded which).

About this clonotype: Germline is not matched at one junction end, which may reflect a read error. CDR3: CAGSSRDRVEEQYF. CDR3 DNA: TGTGCCGGCAGCTCACGGGACAGGGTGGAAGAGCAGTACTTC. The chain carries TRBV7-9 and TRBJ2-7, with 9 bases lining up with TRBD1. The CDR3 runs 14 residues. Per the germline V gene, CDR1 is SEHNR and CDR2 is FQNEAQ (reference sequence).

This clonotype was counted once. In nucleotides, the CDR3 is TGTGCCAGCAGCGTGAGCGGGACAGGACATTCGGGGGGGTATGGCTACACCTTC. Amino acid sequence: CASSVSGTGHSGGYGYTF. This chain uses TRBV9 with TRBJ1-2; TRBD1 matches at 8 bases. Germline CDR1 reads SGDLS; CDR2 reads YYNGEE. V shed 2 bases and J 5 bases; nucleotides not matched to a gene: 17. CDR3 length equals 18 residues.

The J gene is TRBJ1-5, the V gene TRBV7-2; D is undetermined. Trimming pared 4 bases from V and 4 bases from J, leaving 11 bases between. The germline V gene encodes CDR1 SGHTA and CDR2 FQGNSA. This CDR3 is built from 14 residues. This CDR3 reads CASSSRAGNQPQHF. The CDR3 DNA reads TGTGCCAGCAGCTCCCGGGCCGGAAATCAGCCCCAGCATTTT.

The chain is built from TRBV10-3 and TRBJ2-2; D not certain. From germline, CDR1 is ENHRY and CDR2 SYGVKD. V was trimmed by 6 bases and J by 8 bases, leaving 10 bases between them. The CDR3 loop spans 12 amino acids. The CDR3 bases are TGTGCCATCAGGTCGGGCACAGGGGAGCTGTTTTTT. Residues: CAIRSGTGELFF.

V and J are TRBV7-8 and TRBJ2-2; D possibly matches TRBD1 or TRBD2 (5 bases each). Trimming shortened V by 1 base and J by 2 bases, and 11 bases separated the two germline ends. The CDR3 runs to 16 residues. Germline CDR1 and CDR2: SGHVS and FQNEAQ. CDR3 coding DNA: TGTGCCAGCAGCTTAGGGGGGACGGCCAACACCGGGGAGCTGTTTTTT. This sequence encodes CASSLGGTANTGELFF.

This clonotype has a count of ten or more. The chain carries TRBV5-4 and TRBJ1-2; TRBD1 aligns across 8 bases. Germline V lookup: CDR1 SGHNT, CDR2 YYREEE (reference sequence). This CDR3 is built from 15 residues. V lost 2 bases and J lost 3; bases outside the gene matches: 6. The CDR3, as DNA: TGTGCCAGCAGCTTACACGACAGGGGCGACTATGGCTACACCTTC. This encodes CASSLHDRGDYGYTF.

The rearrangement uses TRBV20-1 and TRBJ1-4; D might be TRBD1 (5 bases). V lost 3 bases and J lost 3, with 11 bases in between. The length of the CDR3 is 14 residues. CDR1 is DFQATT, CDR2 SNEGSKA, per germline (reference sequence). The CDR3 loop is CSAREGVPNEKLFF. The CDR3 DNA follows: TGCAGTGCTAGGGAAGGGGTCCCTAATGAAAAACTGTTTTTT.

The rearrangement uses TRBV2 and TRBJ2-2; the match to TRBD2 covers 7 bases. The CDR3 totals 16 residues. CDR1 is SNHLY and CDR2 is FYNNEI in the germline V gene. Trimming took 0 bases from V and 3 from J; bases not matched to a gene: 4. Here the CDR3 reads CASSEAGGPYTGELFF. CDR3 in DNA: TGTGCCAGCAGTGAAGCGGGAGGGCCTTACACCGGGGAGCTGTTTTTT.

This clonotype was counted only a few times. J is TRBJ1-5 and V is TRBV6-5, with 9 bases lining up with TRBD1. The CDR3 covers 17 residues. V lost 5 bases, J lost 1 base, and 9 bases stayed unmatched. Germline-derived CDR1 and CDR2 are MNHEY and SVGAGI. CDR3 sequence (DNA): TGTGCCAGCAGTCGAGGTACAGGGGGCATGAGCAATCAGCCCCAGCATTTT. Translating gives CASSRGTGGMSNQPQHF.

The CDR3 DNA is TGCAGTGCTTGGCCACTAATCCCGTTCGGGACAGGCGAAAGTTACTATGGCTACACCTTC. This encodes CSAWPLIPFGTGESYYGYTF. This chain connects TRBV20-1 to TRBJ1-2, with 8 bases aligning to TRBD1. Germline CDR1 reads DFQATT; CDR2 reads SNEGSKA (reference sequence). The CDR3 spans 20 residues. V trimming: 5 bases; J trimming: 3 bases; junction bases outside the gene matches: 26.

The gene calls are TRBV25-1 and TRBJ1-1; maybe TRBD1 (5 bases). Germline V gene data show CDR1 as MGHDK and CDR2 as SYGVNS. CDR3 length equals 11 residues. Between the trimmed V and J ends, which lost 6 bases and 9 bases, there was a span of 11 bases. The CDR3 region is CASRAGGKAFF. Written as DNA, the CDR3 is TGTGCCAGCAGGGCGGGGGGAAAAGCTTTCTTT.

This clonotype has only a few counts. The chain has TRBV2 and TRBJ1-5; D not resolved. With 4 bases removed from V and 9 bases from J, the gap between germline ends came to 13 bases. This CDR3 comprises 13 residues. Germline V gene lookup returns CDR1 SNHLY and CDR2 FYNNEI. CDR3: CASSVREGLPQHF. CDR3 nucleotide sequence: TGTGCCAGCAGTGTTAGAGAGGGTCTGCCCCAGCATTTT.

As regards this clonotype: At one of its ends the junction is not consistent with the germline gene, which may arise from a read error. The chain joins TRBV15 to TRBJ2-7, with D uncertain. The CDR3 has 16 residues. CDR1 and CDR2 (germline): LNHNV, YYDKDF (reference sequence). The CDR3 DNA sequence: TGTGCCACTCACCCGGGTCCTGCGGCCCCCGGCTACGAGCGGTACTTC. Protein sequence: CATHPGPAAPGYERYF.

V is TRBV15 and J is TRBJ1-5; D call uncertain. V was clipped by 3 bases and J by 7 bases, with 13 bases between them. The CDR3 is 14 amino acids. Germline CDR1 is LNHNV and CDR2 is YYDKDF (reference sequence). CDR3 bases: TGTGCCACCAGCAGTGAAGCGCAGATCCAGCCCCAGCATTTT. Its translation is CATSSEAQIQPQHF.

This clonotype was detected once. The CDR3 loop reads CASSSEHTDTQYF. The CDR3 DNA is TGCGCCAGCAGCTCGGAACACACAGATACGCAGTATTTT. The rearrangement links TRBV5-1 to TRBJ2-3; no reliable D call. The germline gives CDR1 SGHRS, CDR2 YFSETQ. The CDR3 covers 13 residues. The V and J ends lost 3 bases and 2 bases respectively, with 7 bases between them. Based on the CDR3 plus reference TRBV5-1 and TRBJ2-3, the full variable domain is KAGVTQTPRYLIKTRGQQVTLSCSPISGHRSVSWYQQTPGQGLQFLFEYFSETQRNKGNFPGRFSGRQFSNSRSEMNVSTLELGDSALYLCASSSEHTDTQYFGPGTRLTVL.

About this clonotype: The junction departs from germline at one end; a sequencing error may be responsible. The rearrangement uses TRBV10-3 and TRBJ1-2; 9 nucleotides align to TRBD1. This CDR3 spans 17 amino acids. The germline V gene encodes CDR1 ENHRY and CDR2 SYGVKD. CDR3 sequence reads: CASSLGQGKGGGYGHTF. CDR3 sequence (DNA): TGTGCCAGCAGCCTGGGACAGGGCAAAGGCGGCGGTTATGGCCACACCTTC.

A single count supports this clonotype. The J gene is TRBJ2-2, the V gene TRBV7-9; TRBD2 is a possible D gene (5 bases). Looked up from germline, CDR1 is SEHNR and CDR2 is FQNEAQ (reference sequence). The CDR3 spans 15 residues. V lost 6 bases and J 7 bases, leaving 18 bases between the germline ends. CDR3 in DNA: TGTGCCAGCAGAGGGTCGAGGGAGCGTGACGGGGAGCTGTTTTTT. It codes for CASRGSRERDGELFF.

V gene TRBV7-8 combines with J gene TRBJ1-6; D is uncertain. Germline CDR1 reads SGHVS; CDR2 reads FQNEAQ. Trimming shortened V by 11 bases and J by 9 bases, and 14 bases separated the two germline ends. The CDR3 loop spans 12 amino acids. In DNA form, the CDR3 reads TGTGCCTGGAGTCCCAGGAGTTCACCCCTCCACTTT. Amino acids: CAWSPRSSPLHF.

The chain links TRBV5-1 to TRBJ1-5, with TRBD1 matching over 9 bases. There are 16 residues in the CDR3. Trimming took 5 bases from V and 3 from J; bases not matched to a gene: 9. Looked up from germline, CDR1 is SGHRS and CDR2 is YFSETQ. The CDR3 spells CASSRGQGGPNQPQHF. The CDR3 nucleotides are TGCGCCAGCAGTAGGGGACAGGGTGGCCCCAATCAGCCCCAGCATTTT.

This clonotype showed up just a few times. The V and J genes are TRBV29-1 and TRBJ1-2; D is unresolved. Germline CDR1 is SQVTM and CDR2 is ANQGSEA. V lost 4 bases to trimming and J lost 5 bases, with 14 bases between them. The CDR3 length is 13 residues. The DNA for the CDR3 is TGCAGCGTTGTGAGTGTTGACGGGTATGGCTACACCTTC. It codes for CSVVSVDGYGYTF.

The DNA for the CDR3 is TGTGCCAGCAGCAAAGGACGGGTGAATGAAAAACTGTTTTTT. Its protein product is CASSKGRVNEKLFF. The rearrangement uses TRBV9 and TRBJ1-4; no clear D. Germline V gene sequence: CDR1 SGDLS, CDR2 YYNGEE. CDR3 length: 14 amino acids. V lost 4 bases to trimming and J lost 5 bases, with 12 bases between them.

This clonotype was detected a few times. The rearrangement links TRBV19 to TRBJ1-2; no reliable D call. With 7 bases removed from V and 2 bases from J, the gap between germline ends came to 14 bases. CDR1 and CDR2 from the germline V gene are LNHDA and SQIVND (reference sequence). CDR3 length equals 14 residues. CDR3 sequence reads: CASTTDGKNYGYTF. The CDR3 coding sequence is TGTGCCAGTACTACCGACGGGAAGAACTATGGCTACACCTTC. The full variable domain, its missing parts supplied by reference TRBV19 and TRBJ1-2, is DGGITQSPKYLFRKEGQNVTLSCEQNLNHDAMYWYRQDPGQGLRLIYYSQIVNDFQKGDIAEGYSVSREKKESFPLTVTSAQKNPTAFYLCASTTDGKNYGYTFGSGTRLTVV.

This clonotype was detected only a few times. The chain recombines TRBV9 with TRBJ2-5, with D uncertain. Looked up from germline, CDR1 is SGDLS and CDR2 is YYNGEE. The CDR3 consists of 13 residues. Trimming pared 7 bases from V and 0 bases from J, leaving 10 bases between. CDR3 sequence (DNA): TGTGCCAGCTCGTCGGACCACCAAGAGACCCAGTACTTC. The encoded protein is CASSSDHQETQYF.

This sequence joins TRBV7-8 and TRBJ1-5; D call uncertain. V lost 5 bases and J lost 7, with 12 bases in between. CDR3 size: 13 residues. CDR1 SGHVS and CDR2 FQNEAQ come from the germline V gene. The CDR3 nucleotides are TGTGCCAGCAGCGGCCGGGCATACCAGCCCCAGCATTTT. This codes for CASSGRAYQPQHF. Complete variable domain (other parts from reference TRBV7-8 and TRBJ1-5): GAGVSQSPRYKVAKRGQDVALRCDPISGHVSLFWYQQALGQGPEFLTYFQNEAQLDKSGLPSDRFFAERPEGSVSTLKIQRTQQEDSAVYLCASSGRAYQPQHFGDGTRLSIL.

This clonotype showed up just a few times. The CDR3 DNA reads as TGTGCCAGCAGTGTTTCGGACTACCAAGAGACCCAGTACTTC. It translates to CASSVSDYQETQYF. This rearrangement joins TRBV2 to TRBJ2-5; a weak D match, TRBD2 (5 bases). Trimming cost V 4 bases and J 0 bases, with 9 bases left between them. The CDR3 covers 14 residues. Looked up from germline, CDR1 is SNHLY and CDR2 is FYNNEI.

This clonotype was picked up many times. The chain has TRBV7-9 and TRBJ1-4; D gene unclear. Germline-derived CDR1 and CDR2 are SEHNR and FQNEAQ (reference sequence). This CDR3 is built from 17 residues. V was pared by 4 bases and J by 0 bases, with 15 bases between. The CDR3 coding sequence is TGTGCCAGCAGCTCGACAAAGTCGGGCGCAACTAATGAAAAACTGTTTTTT. Translation gives CASSSTKSGATNEKLFF.

This clonotype occurred a few times. The rearrangement joins TRBV28 to TRBJ2-7; 11 bases match TRBD1. Germline CDR1 MDHEN, CDR2 SYDVKM. With V trimmed by 6 bases and J by 2 bases, 3 bases remained unmatched. The CDR3 runs 14 residues. As DNA, the CDR3 is TGTGCCAGCAGAGCGGGACAGGGGGCCTACGAGCAGTACTTC. Encoded protein: CASRAGQGAYEQYF.

This clonotype has a handful of counts. The chain links TRBV25-1 to TRBJ1-4, with TRBD1 as a possible D gene (6 bases). Trimming stripped 1 base from V and 10 bases from J, with 13 bases between. Germline V gene sequence: CDR1 MGHDK, CDR2 SYGVNS. The CDR3 sequence is 14 residues long. CDR3 nucleotide sequence: TGTGCCAGCAGTGAATGGGGACAAGGCGGAAAACTGTTTTTT. It codes for CASSEWGQGGKLFF.